A selection of T cell receptor beta chains follows, all from one sample in a study of PD-1 blockade in mismatch repair-deficient tumors. The method was immunoSEQ multiplex PCR; TCRdb's version includes in-frame clones alone and lacks a portion of them. The sample includes several thousand clones, roughly 84% of them seen just once. The antigens for these receptors are not known. The sequences come from cells cultured in vitro, collected from a patient treated with pembrolizumab. The receptor source for this set is an adult with mismatch repair-deficient cancer. CDR3s include the opening cysteine and the closing phenylalanine or tryptophan. The D gene is left open where the match is weak. For some rows the clone size is stated as once, few or many, or as a class when expanded; others skip it.

>NA|NA|TRBJ2-7|TRBV5-4
CASSFVGGLNEQYF
TGTGCCAGCAGCTTCGTAGGGGGGCTGAACGAGCAGTACTTC
>NA|TRBD2|TRBJ2-2|TRBV2
CATNSGTSGTGELFF
TGTGCCACAAACTCGGGGACTAGCGGGACCGGGGAGCTGTTTTTT
>once|NA|TRBJ1-1|TRBV5-1
CASSAGHLNTEAFF
TGCGCCAGCAGCGCGGGACACCTGAACACTGAAGCTTTCTTT
>NA|NA|TRBJ1-4|TRBV6-5
CASSPIGWSEKLFF
TGTGCCAGCAGCCCTATTGGCTGGAGTGAAAAACTGTTTTTT
>NA|NA|TRBJ1-1|TRBV29-1
CSVPSMNTEAFF
TGCAGCGTCCCCAGCATGAACACTGAAGCTTTCTTT
>NA|TRBD2|TRBJ2-7|TRBV2
CASSTQPHRDRGGLAGWEQYF
TGTGCCAGCAGCACCCAACCCCACCGGGACAGGGGCGGACTAGCGGGATGGGAGCAGTACTTC
>NA|NA|TRBJ1-2|TRBV29-1
CSVESQGVYGYTF
TGCAGCGTTGAAAGCCAGGGTGTCTATGGCTACACCTTC
>NA|NA|TRBJ2-1|TRBV7-9
CASNLGYRSNEQFF
TGTGCCAGCAACCTAGGCTACCGTAGCAATGAGCAGTTCTTC
>NA|NA|TRBJ2-5|TRBV30
CAWSVRGETQYF
TGTGCCTGGAGTGTGAGGGGTGAGACCCAGTACTTC
>NA|TRBD2|TRBJ2-3|TRBV29-1
CSATLAGTRTDTQYF
TGCAGCGCAACACTTGCCGGGACTAGGACAGATACGCAGTATTTT
>once|NA|TRBJ2-1|TRBV5-6
CASSLLEQRVGNEQFF
TGTGCCAGCAGCTTGCTGGAGCAGCGGGTGGGGAATGAGCAGTTCTTC
>once|TRBD1|TRBJ2-7|TRBV5-1
CASSLAGTGGYEQYF
TGCGCCAGCAGCTTGGCCGGGACAGGGGGCTACGAGCAGTACTTC
>NA|TRBD2|TRBJ2-2|TRBV2
CASARLAGETGELFF
TGTGCCAGCGCCCGACTAGCGGGGGAAACCGGGGAGCTGTTTTTT
>once|NA|TRBJ2-7|TRBV27
CASEARGMSSYEQYF
TGTGCCAGCGAGGCACGGGGGATGTCCTCCTACGAGCAGTACTTC
>NA|TRBD2|TRBJ2-7|TRBV27
CASSSPRLAAYEQYF
TGTGCCAGCAGTTCACCGAGACTAGCCGCCTACGAGCAGTACTTC
>NA|TRBD1|TRBJ2-3|TRBV5-1
CASSLDGTGIADTQYF
TGCGCCAGCAGCTTGGACGGGACAGGGATAGCAGATACGCAGTATTTT
>NA|NA|TRBJ2-1|TRBV5-4
CASSRASSDNEQFF
TGTGCCAGCAGCCGGGCGTCTAGCGACAATGAGCAGTTCTTC
>NA|NA|TRBJ1-3|TRBV11-3
CASSTGSGNTIYF
TGTGCCAGCAGCACAGGGTCTGGAAACACCATATATTTT
>NA|TRBD2|TRBJ2-2|TRBV10-1
CASNARCSGIWQNTGELFF
TGCGCCAGCAACGCTCGATGTAGCGGGATCTGGCAGAACACCGGGGAGCTGTTTTTT
>NA|TRBD2|TRBJ2-3|TRBV9
CASSGGGARTDTQYF
TGTGCCAGCAGCGGCGGGGGGGCCCGTACAGATACGCAGTATTTT
>NA|TRBD1|TRBJ2-7|TRBV27
CASSLNRRTGFLHEQYF
TGTGCCAGCAGTTTAAACCGGAGGACAGGGTTTCTCCACGAGCAGTACTTC
>few|TRBD2|TRBJ2-1|TRBV7-8
CASTLAGGLSYNEQFF
TGTGCCAGCACCTTAGCGGGAGGACTCTCCTACAATGAGCAGTTCTTC
>NA|TRBD2|TRBJ2-5|TRBV30
CAWSVGEVAGGPRETQYF
TGTGCCTGGAGTGTGGGGGAAGTAGCGGGAGGGCCAAGGGAGACCCAGTACTTC
>NA|TRBD2|TRBJ2-3|TRBV7-9
CASSSVAGPATDTQYF
TGTGCCAGCAGCTCCGTAGCGGGCCCTGCCACAGATACGCAGTATTTT
>NA|NA|TRBJ1-1|TRBV30
CAWSSRRRGRAEAFF
TGTGCCTGGAGTAGCAGGAGGAGGGGACGCGCTGAAGCTTTCTTT
>once|NA|TRBJ1-2|TRBV7-2
CASSLGFPRANYGYTF
TGTGCCAGCAGCTTAGGGTTCCCCAGAGCTAACTATGGCTACACCTTC
>NA|NA|TRBJ2-7|TRBV7-2
CASSSPRGMGEQYF
TGTGCCAGCAGCTCCCCCAGGGGTATGGGCGAGCAGTACTTC
>NA|TRBD2|TRBJ2-5|TRBV18
CASSPRSAGGETQYF
TGTGCCAGCTCACCGAGGTCAGCGGGAGGGGAGACCCAGTACTTC
>once|NA|TRBJ2-5|TRBV25-1
CASSAYSQGPETQYF
TGTGCCAGCAGTGCTTACTCACAGGGCCCGGAGACCCAGTACTTC
>NA|TRBD1|TRBJ2-2|TRBV7-7
CASSLTGVTGELFF
TGTGCCAGCAGCTTAACAGGGGTTACCGGGGAGCTGTTTTTT
>NA|NA|TRBJ2-1|TRBV9
CASSVVFGNEQFF
TGTGCCAGCAGCGTAGTATTTGGCAATGAGCAGTTCTTC
>NA|TRBD2|TRBJ2-1|TRBV5-4
CASSPGLAPSSYNEQFF
TGTGCCAGCAGCCCCGGACTAGCGCCTAGCTCCTACAATGAGCAGTTCTTC
>NA|TRBD2|TRBJ2-3|TRBV29-1
CSVERDSGHTDTQYF
TGCAGCGTTGAACGTGATAGCGGGCACACAGATACGCAGTATTTT
>NA|NA|TRBJ1-6|TRBV9
CASSVLGTGESTLHF
TGTGCCAGCAGCGTACTCGGAACTGGAGAATCAACCCTCCACTTT
>once|NA|TRBJ2-2|TRBV2
CASRSTLGNTGELFF
TGTGCCAGCAGGTCAACCCTAGGGAACACCGGGGAGCTGTTTTTT